This T cell receptor beta chain was sequenced in a study of T-cell memory formation after mild COVID-19. TCRdb reprocessed the 5' RACE reads with MiXCR, giving one entry per CDR3 protein. The data contain around 200,000 distinct CDR3 sequences, roughly 10% of them seen just once; the ten biggest clones take up 3%. After removal of 7 bases from V and 8 bases from J, the junction contained 9 bases not matched to a gene. The CDR3 sequence is 14 residues long. CDR1 is MNHEY, CDR2 SMNVEV, per germline (reference sequence). This chain uses TRBV27 with TRBJ2-1, with 9 bases aligning to TRBD1. The TCR was taken from a man aged 18 to 35 who had mild COVID-19 (a few samples of this study predate the infection). Cell type and time point are not known. The sequencing sample was made of PBMCs or a T cell subset sorted from them (not recorded which). Here the CDR3 reads CASNSGQGAHEQFF. In nucleotides, the CDR3 is TGTGCCAGCAACTCGGGACAGGGAGCCCATGAGCAGTTCTTC.